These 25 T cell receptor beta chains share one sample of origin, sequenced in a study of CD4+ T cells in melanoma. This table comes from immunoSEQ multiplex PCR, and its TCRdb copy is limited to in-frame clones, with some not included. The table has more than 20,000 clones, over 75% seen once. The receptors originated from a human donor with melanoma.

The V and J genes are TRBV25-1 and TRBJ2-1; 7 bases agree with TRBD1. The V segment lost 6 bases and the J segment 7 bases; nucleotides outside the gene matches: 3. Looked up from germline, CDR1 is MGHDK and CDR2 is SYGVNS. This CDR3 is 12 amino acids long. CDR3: CASSKTGNEQFF. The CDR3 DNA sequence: TGTGCCAGCAGCAAGACAGGGAATGAGCAGTTCTTC.

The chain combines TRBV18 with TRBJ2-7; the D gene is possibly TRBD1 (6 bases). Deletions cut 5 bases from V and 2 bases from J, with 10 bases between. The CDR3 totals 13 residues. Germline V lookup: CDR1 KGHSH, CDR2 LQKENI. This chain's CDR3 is CASSYDRTYEQYF. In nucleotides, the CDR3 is TGTGCCAGCTCATACGACAGGACCTACGAGCAGTACTTC.

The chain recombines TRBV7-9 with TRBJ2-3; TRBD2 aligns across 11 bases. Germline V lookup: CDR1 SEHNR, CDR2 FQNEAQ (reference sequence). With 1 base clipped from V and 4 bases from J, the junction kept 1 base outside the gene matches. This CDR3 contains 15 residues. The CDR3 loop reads CASSLGLAGSDTQYF. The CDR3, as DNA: TGTGCCAGCAGCTTAGGACTAGCGGGGTCAGATACGCAGTATTTT.

As DNA, the CDR3 is TGTGCCAGCAGCTTAGGGGTGACAGGTATGAACACTGAAGCTTTCTTT. It is translated as CASSLGVTGMNTEAFF. The V call is TRBV7-8, the J call TRBJ1-1, with D tentatively TRBD1 (6 bases). Per germline, CDR1 SGHVS and CDR2 FQNEAQ. Between the trimmed V and J ends, which lost 1 base and 0 bases, there was a span of 12 bases. This CDR3 contains 16 residues.

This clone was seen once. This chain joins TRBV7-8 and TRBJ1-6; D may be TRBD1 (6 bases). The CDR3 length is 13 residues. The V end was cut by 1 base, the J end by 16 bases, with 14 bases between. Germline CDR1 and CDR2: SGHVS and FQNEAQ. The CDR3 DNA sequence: TGTGCCAGCAGCTTAGTGTCGAGGGGGTCTCTCCACTTT. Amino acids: CASSLVSRGSLHF.

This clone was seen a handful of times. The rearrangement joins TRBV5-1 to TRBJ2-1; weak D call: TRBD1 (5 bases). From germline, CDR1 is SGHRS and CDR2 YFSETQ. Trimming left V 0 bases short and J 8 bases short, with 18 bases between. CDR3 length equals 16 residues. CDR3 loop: CASSLEGPGRPHEQFF. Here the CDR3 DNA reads TGCGCCAGCAGCTTGGAGGGGCCAGGACGACCCCATGAGCAGTTCTTC. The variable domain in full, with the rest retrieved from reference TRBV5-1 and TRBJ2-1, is KAGVTQTPRYLIKTRGQQVTLSCSPISGHRSVSWYQQTPGQGLQFLFEYFSETQRNKGNFPGRFSGRQFSNSRSEMNVSTLELGDSALYLCASSLEGPGRPHEQFFGPGTRLTVL.

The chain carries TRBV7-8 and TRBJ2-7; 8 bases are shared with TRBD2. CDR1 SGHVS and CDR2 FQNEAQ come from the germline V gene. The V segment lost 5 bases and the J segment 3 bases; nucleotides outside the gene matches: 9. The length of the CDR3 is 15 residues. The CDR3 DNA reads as TGTGCCAGCAGCCCCGGGGGGGATCCGCGCTACGAGCAGTACTTC. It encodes CASSPGGDPRYEQYF.

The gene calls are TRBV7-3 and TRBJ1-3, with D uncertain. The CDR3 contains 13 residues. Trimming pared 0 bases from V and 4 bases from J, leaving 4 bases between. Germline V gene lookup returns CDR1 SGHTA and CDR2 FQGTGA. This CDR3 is CASSLTEGNTIYF. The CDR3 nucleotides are TGTGCCAGCAGCTTAACGGAAGGAAACACCATATATTTT.

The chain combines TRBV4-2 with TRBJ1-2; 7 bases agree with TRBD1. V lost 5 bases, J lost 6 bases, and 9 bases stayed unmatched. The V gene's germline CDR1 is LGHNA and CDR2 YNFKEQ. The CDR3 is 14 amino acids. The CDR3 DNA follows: TGTGCCAGCAGCGTCAACAGGGGAACCCATGGCTACACCTTC. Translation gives CASSVNRGTHGYTF.

This CDR3 is CASSATGGHYGYTF. The CDR3 nucleotides are TGTGCCAGCAGCGCGACAGGGGGGCACTATGGCTACACCTTC. This chain joins TRBV11-2 and TRBJ1-2; 9 bases match TRBD1. CDR1 and CDR2 from the germline V gene are SGHAT and FQNNGV. V dropped 5 bases and J dropped 3; count of bases not matched to a gene: 4. There are 14 residues in the CDR3.

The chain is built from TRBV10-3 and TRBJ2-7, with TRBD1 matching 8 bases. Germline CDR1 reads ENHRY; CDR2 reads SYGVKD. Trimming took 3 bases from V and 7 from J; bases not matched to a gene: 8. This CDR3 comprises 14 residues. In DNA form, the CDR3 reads TGTGCCATCAGTGATCCCCAGGGGGCGGGGGAGCAGTACTTC. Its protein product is CAISDPQGAGEQYF.

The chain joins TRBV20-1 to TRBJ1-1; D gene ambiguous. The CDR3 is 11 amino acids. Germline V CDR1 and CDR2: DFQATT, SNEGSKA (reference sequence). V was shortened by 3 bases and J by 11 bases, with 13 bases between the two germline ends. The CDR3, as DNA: TGCAGTGCTAGGTCAGGAGAACGCGCTTTCTTT. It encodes CSARSGERAFF.

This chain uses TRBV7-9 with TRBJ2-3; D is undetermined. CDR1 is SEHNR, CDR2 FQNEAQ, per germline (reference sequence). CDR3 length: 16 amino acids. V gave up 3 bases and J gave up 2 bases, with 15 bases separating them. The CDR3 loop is CASSFWGSPPTDTQYF. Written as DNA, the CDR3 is TGTGCCAGCAGCTTTTGGGGATCTCCTCCCACAGATACGCAGTATTTT.

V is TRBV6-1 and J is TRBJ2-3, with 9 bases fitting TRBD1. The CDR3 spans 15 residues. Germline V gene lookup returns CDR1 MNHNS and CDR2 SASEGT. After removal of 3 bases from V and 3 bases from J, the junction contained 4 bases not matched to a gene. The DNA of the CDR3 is TGTGCCAGCAGTGATACGGGACAGGGAACAGATACGCAGTATTTT. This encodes CASSDTGQGTDTQYF.

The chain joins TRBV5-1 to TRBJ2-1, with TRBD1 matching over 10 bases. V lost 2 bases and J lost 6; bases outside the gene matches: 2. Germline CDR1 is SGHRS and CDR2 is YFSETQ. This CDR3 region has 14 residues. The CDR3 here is CASSLGDRGNEQFF. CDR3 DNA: TGCGCCAGCAGCTTAGGGGACAGGGGCAATGAGCAGTTCTTC.

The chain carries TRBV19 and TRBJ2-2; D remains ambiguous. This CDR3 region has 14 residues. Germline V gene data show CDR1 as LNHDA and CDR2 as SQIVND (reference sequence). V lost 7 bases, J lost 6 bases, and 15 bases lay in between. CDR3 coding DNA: TGTGCCAGTAACCGACTCGACCAGGCCGGGGAGCTGTTTTTT. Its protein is CASNRLDQAGELFF.

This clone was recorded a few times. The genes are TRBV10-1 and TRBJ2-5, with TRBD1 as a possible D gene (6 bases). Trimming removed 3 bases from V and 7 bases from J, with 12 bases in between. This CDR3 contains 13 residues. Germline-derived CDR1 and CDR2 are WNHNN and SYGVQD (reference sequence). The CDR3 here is CASSDQGLGTQYF. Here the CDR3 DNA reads TGCGCCAGCAGTGACCAGGGGTTAGGGACCCAGTACTTC.

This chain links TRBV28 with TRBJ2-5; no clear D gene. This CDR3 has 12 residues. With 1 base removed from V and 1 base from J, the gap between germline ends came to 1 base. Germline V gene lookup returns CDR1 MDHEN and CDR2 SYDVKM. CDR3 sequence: CASSLSQETQYF. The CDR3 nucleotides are TGTGCCAGCAGTTTATCCCAAGAGACCCAGTACTTC.

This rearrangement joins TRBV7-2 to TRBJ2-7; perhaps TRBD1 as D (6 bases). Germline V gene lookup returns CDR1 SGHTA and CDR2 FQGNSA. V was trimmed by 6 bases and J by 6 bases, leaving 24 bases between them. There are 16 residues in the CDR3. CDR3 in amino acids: CASSRQGLGQIGEQYF. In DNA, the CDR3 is TGTGCCAGCAGTCGGCAGGGGCTCGGGCAGATAGGCGAGCAGTACTTC.

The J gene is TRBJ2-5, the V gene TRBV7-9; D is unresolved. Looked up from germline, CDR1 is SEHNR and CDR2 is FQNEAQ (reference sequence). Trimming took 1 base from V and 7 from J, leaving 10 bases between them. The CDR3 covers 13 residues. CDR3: CASSLVGPGTQYF. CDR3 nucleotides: TGTGCCAGCAGCTTAGTGGGCCCGGGGACCCAGTACTTC.

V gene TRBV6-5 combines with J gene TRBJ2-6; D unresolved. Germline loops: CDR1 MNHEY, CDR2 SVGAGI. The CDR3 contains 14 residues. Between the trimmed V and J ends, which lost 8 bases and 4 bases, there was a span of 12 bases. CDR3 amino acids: CASLGRAGANVLTF. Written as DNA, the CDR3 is TGTGCCAGCCTCGGACGTGCAGGGGCCAACGTCCTGACTTTC.

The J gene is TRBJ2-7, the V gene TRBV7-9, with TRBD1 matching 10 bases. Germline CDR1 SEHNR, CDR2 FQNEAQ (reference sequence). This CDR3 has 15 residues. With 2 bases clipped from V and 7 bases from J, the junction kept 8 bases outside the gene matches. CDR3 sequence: CASSLTGTGAGEQYF. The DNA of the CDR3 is TGTGCCAGCAGCTTAACCGGGACAGGGGCCGGGGAGCAGTACTTC.

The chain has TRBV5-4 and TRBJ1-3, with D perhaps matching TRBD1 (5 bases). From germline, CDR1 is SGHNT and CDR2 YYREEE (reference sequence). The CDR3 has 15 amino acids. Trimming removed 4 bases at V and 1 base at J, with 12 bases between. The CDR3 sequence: CASSAPTGSGNTIYF. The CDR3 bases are TGTGCCAGCAGCGCCCCTACAGGTTCTGGAAACACCATATATTTT.

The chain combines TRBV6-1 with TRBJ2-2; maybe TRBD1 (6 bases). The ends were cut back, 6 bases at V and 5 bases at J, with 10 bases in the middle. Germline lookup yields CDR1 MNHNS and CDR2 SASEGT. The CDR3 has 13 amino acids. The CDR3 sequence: CASRGQGTGELFF. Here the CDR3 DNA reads TGTGCCAGCAGAGGGCAGGGGACCGGGGAGCTGTTTTTT.

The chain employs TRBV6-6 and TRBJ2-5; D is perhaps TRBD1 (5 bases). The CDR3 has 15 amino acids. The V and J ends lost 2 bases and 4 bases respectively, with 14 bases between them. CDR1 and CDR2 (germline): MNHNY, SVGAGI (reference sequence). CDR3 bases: TGTGCCAGCAGTTACCCCCAGGGTGCGATAGAGACCCAGTACTTC. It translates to CASSYPQGAIETQYF.